The source of this T cell receptor (beta chain) is a study of shared clonotypes between healthy human individuals. Across the whole study: Aged between 18 and 49, the donors were two women and three men.

Findings of the study overall: In general, naive subsets displayed greater estimated richness than memory subsets did.

The authors' processing: Sequence data from immunoSEQ were junction-only and lacked quality scores; consequently, filtering differed. The table came from immunoSEQ multiplex PCR; TCRdb's copy has only in-frame clones and leaves some out. V, J and clone size derive from that table, while D and trimming were established from the DNA sequence. The data contain some 2,100,000 clones, just over 90% of them seen just once; the ten biggest clones take up roughly 1.7%. CD45RO-negative, CCR7-positively selected cells formed the naive CD8 fraction, excluding terminally differentiated effector memory CD45RA+ cells. A single count supports this clone. Its specificity is not known. Sample: naive CD8+ T cells from PBMCs. The receptor's source is a man aged 18 to 29 in good health. Some clones in this sample may be carry-over from other donors' samples.

Here the CDR3 DNA reads TGTGCCAGCAGCCCATCCAATCGACTCATTGCGAACACTGAAGCTTTCTTT. Its protein is CASSPSNRLIANTEAFF. This chain connects TRBV9 to TRBJ1-1, with D unclear. CDR1 is SGDLS, CDR2 YYNGEE, per germline. The V end lost 4 bases, the J end lost 1 base, and 20 bases lay between the germline ends. The CDR3 has 17 residues.